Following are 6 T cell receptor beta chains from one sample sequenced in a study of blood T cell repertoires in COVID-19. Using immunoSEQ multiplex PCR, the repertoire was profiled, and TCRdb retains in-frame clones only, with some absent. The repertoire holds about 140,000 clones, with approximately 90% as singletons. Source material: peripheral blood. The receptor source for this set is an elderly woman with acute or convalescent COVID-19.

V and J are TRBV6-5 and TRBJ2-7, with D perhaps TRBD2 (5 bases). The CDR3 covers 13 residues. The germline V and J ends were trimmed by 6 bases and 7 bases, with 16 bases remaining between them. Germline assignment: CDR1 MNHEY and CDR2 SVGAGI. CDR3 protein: CASRISDLREQYF. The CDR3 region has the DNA TGTGCCAGCAGAATTTCGGACTTGCGGGAGCAGTACTTC.

CDR3 protein: CSVLSPGINTEAFF. The CDR3 DNA follows: TGCAGCGTTCTCTCCCCGGGGATCAACACTGAAGCTTTCTTT. This chain connects TRBV29-1 to TRBJ1-1, with D unresolved. Deletions cut 5 bases from V and 2 bases from J, with 15 bases between. CDR1 SQVTM and CDR2 ANQGSEA come from the germline V gene. The CDR3 is 14 residues long.

CDR3 bases: TGCGCCAGCAGCTTGTGGCGGGGGCCTCCCTACGAGCAGTACTTC. This translates into CASSLWRGPPYEQYF. The genes are TRBV5-1 and TRBJ2-7; TRBD2 is a possible D gene (7 bases). V was pared by 1 base and J by 2 bases, with 13 bases between. CDR3 size: 15 residues. Per the germline V gene, CDR1 is SGHRS and CDR2 is YFSETQ. Full variable domain (outside the CDR3, taken from reference TRBV5-1 and TRBJ2-7): KAGVTQTPRYLIKTRGQQVTLSCSPISGHRSVSWYQQTPGQGLQFLFEYFSETQRNKGNFPGRFSGRQFSNSRSEMNVSTLELGDSALYLCASSLWRGPPYEQYFGPGTRLTVT.

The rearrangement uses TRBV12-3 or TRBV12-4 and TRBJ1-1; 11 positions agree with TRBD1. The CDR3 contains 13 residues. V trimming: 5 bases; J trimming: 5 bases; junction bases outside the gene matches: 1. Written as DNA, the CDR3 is TGTGCCAGCAGTGGGGACAGGGGGACTGAAGCTTTCTTT. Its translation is CASSGDRGTEAFF.

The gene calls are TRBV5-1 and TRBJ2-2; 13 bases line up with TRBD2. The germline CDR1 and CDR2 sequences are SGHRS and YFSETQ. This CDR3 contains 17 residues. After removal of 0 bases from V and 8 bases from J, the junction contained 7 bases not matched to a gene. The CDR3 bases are TGCGCCAGCAGCTTGGCTGGGACTAGCGGGGCAGGAGGGGAGCTGTTTTTT. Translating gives CASSLAGTSGAGGELFF.

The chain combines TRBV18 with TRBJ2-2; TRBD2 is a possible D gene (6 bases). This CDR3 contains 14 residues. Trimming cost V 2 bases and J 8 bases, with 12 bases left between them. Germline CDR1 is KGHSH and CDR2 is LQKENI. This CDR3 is CASSPSLAPGELFF. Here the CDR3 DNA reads TGTGCCAGCTCACCATCACTAGCCCCGGGGGAGCTGTTTTTT.